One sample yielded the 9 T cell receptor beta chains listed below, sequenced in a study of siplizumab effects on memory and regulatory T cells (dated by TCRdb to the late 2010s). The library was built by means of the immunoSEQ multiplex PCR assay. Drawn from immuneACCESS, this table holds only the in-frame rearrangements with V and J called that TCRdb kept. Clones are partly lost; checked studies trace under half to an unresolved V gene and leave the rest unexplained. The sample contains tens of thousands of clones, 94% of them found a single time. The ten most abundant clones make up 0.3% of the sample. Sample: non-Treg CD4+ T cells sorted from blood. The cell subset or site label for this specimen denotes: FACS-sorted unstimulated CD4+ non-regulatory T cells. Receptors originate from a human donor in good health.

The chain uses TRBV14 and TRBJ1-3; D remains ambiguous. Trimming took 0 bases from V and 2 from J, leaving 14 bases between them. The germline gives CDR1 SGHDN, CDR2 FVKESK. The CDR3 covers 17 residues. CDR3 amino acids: CASSQDLPGATGNTIYF. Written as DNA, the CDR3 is TGTGCCAGCAGCCAAGATCTCCCGGGCGCCACTGGAAACACCATATATTTT.

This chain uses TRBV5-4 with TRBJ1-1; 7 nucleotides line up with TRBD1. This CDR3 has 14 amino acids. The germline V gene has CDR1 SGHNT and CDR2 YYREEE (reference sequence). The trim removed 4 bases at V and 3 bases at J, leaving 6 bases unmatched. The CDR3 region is CASSPPGGYTEAFF. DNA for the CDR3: TGTGCCAGCAGCCCTCCAGGGGGTTACACTGAAGCTTTCTTT.

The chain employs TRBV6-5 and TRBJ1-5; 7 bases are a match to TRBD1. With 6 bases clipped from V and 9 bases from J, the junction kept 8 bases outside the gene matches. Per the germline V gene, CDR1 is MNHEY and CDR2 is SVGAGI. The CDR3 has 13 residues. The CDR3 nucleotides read TGTGCCAGCAGGTTAAGGGGGCGAGGGCCCCAGCATTTT. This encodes CASRLRGRGPQHF.

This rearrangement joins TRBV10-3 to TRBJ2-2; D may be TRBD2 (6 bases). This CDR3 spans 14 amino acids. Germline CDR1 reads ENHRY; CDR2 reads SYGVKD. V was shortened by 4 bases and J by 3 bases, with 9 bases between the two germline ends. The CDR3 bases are TGTGCCATCAGTGGGGGACTTTACACCGGGGAGCTGTTTTTT. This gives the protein CAISGGLYTGELFF.

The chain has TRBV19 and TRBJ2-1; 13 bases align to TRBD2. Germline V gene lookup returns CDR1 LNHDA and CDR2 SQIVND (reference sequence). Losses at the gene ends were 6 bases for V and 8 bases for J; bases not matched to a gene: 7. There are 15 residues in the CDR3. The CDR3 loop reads CASSETSGGRDEQFF. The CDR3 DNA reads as TGTGCCAGTAGCGAGACTAGCGGGGGGAGGGATGAGCAGTTCTTC.

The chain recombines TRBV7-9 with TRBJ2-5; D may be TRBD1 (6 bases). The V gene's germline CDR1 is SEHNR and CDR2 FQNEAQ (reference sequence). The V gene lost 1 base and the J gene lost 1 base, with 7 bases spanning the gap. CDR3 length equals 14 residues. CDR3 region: CASSLVQGQETQYF. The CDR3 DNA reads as TGTGCCAGCAGCTTAGTACAGGGCCAAGAGACCCAGTACTTC.

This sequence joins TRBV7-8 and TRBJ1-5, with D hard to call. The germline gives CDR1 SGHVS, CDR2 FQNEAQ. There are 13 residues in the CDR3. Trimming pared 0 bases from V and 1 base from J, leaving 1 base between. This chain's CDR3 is CASSLASNQPQHF. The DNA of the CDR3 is TGTGCCAGCAGCTTAGCAAGCAATCAGCCCCAGCATTTT.

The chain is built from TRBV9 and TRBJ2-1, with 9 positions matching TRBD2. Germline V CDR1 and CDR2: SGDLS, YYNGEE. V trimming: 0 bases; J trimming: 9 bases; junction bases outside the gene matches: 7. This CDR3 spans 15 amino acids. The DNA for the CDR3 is TGTGCCAGCAGCGTAGGGGCGGGAGGGCCGGCTGAGCAGTTCTTC. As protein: CASSVGAGGPAEQFF.

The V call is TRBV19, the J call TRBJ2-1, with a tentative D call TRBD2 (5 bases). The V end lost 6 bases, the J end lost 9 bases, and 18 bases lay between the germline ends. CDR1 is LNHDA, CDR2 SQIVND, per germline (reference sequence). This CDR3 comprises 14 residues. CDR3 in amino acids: CASRDRALRGEQFF. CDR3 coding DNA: TGTGCCAGTAGAGACCGGGCCCTTCGGGGTGAGCAGTTCTTC. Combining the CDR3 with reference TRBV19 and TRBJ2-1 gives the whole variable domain DGGITQSPKYLFRKEGQNVTLSCEQNLNHDAMYWYRQDPGQGLRLIYYSQIVNDFQKGDIAEGYSVSREKKESFPLTVTSAQKNPTAFYLCASRDRALRGEQFFGPGTRLTVL.